This T cell receptor (beta chain) stems from a study of blood T cells in healthy people across ages. PCR was performed a second time for 7 to 11 cycles using a sample-barcoded 5' primer and a J-beta primer mix. TCRdb called the 5' RACE reads again in MiXCR, with one record for every CDR3 protein. The sample consists of over 600,000 distinct CDR3 sequences, approximately 21% of them appearing once. The table lists this clonotype with a few counts. Its antigen remains unknown. General study findings and limits: Higher diversity, along with more naive CD4+ cells, distinguished long-lived donors from aged donors.

Germline V CDR1 and CDR2: ENHRY, SYGVKD. This CDR3 spans 16 amino acids. The J segment lost 9 bases and the V segment lost 0 bases, leaving 8 bases of the junction unmatched. The sequenced material came from blood. The chain is built from TRBV10-3 and TRBJ2-1; 10 bases line up with TRBD1. The sequence derives from a man between 65 and 80 years old in good health. The CDR3: CAISESRRQGAGEQFF. For the CDR3, the DNA is TGTGCCATCAGTGAGTCGAGGAGACAGGGGGCAGGTGAGCAGTTCTTC.